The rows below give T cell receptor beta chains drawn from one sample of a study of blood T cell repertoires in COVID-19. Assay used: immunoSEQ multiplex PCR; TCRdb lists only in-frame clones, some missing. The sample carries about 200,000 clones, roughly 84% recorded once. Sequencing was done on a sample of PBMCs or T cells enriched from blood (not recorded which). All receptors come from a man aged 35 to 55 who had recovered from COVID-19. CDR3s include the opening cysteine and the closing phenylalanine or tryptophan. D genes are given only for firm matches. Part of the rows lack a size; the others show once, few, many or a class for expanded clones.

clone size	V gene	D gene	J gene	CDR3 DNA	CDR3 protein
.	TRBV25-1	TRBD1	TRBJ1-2	TGTGCCAGCACGCCGGGACAGGGTCCGAGAGGCTACACCTTC	CASTPGQGPRGYTF
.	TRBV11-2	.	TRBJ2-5	TGTGCCAGCAGCTTAGGGGGGCTTCAGTACCAAGAGACCCAGTACTTC	CASSLGGLQYQETQYF
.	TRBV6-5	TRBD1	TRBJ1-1	TGTGCCAGCAGTTCTACTGGGACAGGGGAGGGCACTGAAGCTTTCTTT	CASSSTGTGEGTEAFF
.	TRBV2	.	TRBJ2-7	TGTGCCAGCACCCTGACTAACTACGAGCAGTACTTC	CASTLTNYEQYF
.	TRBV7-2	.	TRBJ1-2	TGTGCCAGCAGCTTAGACTCCCCTATCGCCCCCTTC	CASSLDSPIAPF
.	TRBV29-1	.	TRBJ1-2	TGCAGCGTTGAAGGCCCTACGCGCAGGGAAAAGGGTGGCTACACCTTC	CSVEGPTRREKGGYTF
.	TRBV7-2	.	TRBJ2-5	TGTGCCAGCAGCCTAGGACAGCTTAGGGAGACCCAGTACTTC	CASSLGQLRETQYF
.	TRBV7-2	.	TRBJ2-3	TGTGCCAGCAGCTTAGTATTAGGAGGCACAGATACGCAGTATTTT	CASSLVLGGTDTQYF
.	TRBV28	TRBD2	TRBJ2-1	TGTGCCAGCAGTCCCCCTGCGGGGGGGAATTACAATGAGCAGTTCTTC	CASSPPAGGNYNEQFF
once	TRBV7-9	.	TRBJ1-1	TGTGCCAGCAGGTTAAAAGGAGAAACTGAAGCTTTCTTT	CASRLKGETEAFF
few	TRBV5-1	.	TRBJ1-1	TGCGCCAGCAGCTCACAGGGGAACACTGAAGCTTTCTTT	CASSSQGNTEAFF
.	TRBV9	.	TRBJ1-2	TGTGCCAGCAGCGTAGTCGGTCCGTATGGCTACACCTTC	CASSVVGPYGYTF
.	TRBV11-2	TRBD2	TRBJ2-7	TGTGCCAGCAGCCTCCTAGCGGGGGTAGCCTACGAGCAGTACTTC	CASSLLAGVAYEQYF
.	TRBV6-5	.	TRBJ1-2	TGTGCCAGCAGTTCTCGGACAGACACTGCTAACTATGGCTACACCTTC	CASSSRTDTANYGYTF
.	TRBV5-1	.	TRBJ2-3	TGCGCCAGCAGCTTACTTCAGGGGTCCACAGATACGCAGTATTTT	CASSLLQGSTDTQYF